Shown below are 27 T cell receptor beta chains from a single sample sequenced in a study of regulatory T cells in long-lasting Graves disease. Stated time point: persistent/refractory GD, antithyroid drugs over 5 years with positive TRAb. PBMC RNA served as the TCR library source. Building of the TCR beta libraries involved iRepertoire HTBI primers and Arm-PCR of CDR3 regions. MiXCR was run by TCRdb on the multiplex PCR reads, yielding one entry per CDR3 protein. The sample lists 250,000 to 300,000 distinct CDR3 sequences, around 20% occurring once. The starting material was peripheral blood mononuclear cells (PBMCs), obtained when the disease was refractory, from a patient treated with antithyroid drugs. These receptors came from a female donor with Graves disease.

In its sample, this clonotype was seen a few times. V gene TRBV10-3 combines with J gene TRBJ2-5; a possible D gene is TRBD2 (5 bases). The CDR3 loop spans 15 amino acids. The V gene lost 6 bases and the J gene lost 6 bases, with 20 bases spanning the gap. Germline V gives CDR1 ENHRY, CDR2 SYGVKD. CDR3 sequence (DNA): TGTGCCATCAGACTAGTGGGAGTTGGAGTGAAGACCCAGTACTTC. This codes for CAIRLVGVGVKTQYF.

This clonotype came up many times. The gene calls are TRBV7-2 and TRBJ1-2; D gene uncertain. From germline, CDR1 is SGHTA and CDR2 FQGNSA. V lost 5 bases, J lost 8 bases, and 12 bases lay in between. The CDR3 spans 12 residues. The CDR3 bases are TGTGCCAGCAGCGGATATGGTTGGGGCTACACCTTC. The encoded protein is CASSGYGWGYTF.

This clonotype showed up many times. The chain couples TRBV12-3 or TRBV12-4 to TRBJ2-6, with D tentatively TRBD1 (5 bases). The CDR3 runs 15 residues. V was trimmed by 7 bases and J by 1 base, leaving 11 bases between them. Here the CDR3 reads CASIQQASGANVLTF. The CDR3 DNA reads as TGTGCCAGCATTCAACAGGCATCTGGGGCCAACGTCCTGACTTTC.

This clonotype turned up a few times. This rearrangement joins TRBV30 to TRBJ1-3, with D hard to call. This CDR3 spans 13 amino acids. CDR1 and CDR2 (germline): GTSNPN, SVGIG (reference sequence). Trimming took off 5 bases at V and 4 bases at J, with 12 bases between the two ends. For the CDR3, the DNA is TGTGCCTGGGAGACCTCGCGGGGAAACACCATATATTTT. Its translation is CAWETSRGNTIYF.

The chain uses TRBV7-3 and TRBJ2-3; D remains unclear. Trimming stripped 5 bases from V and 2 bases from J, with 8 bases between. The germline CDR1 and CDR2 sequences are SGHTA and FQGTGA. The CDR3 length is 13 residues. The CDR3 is CASSPSTTDTQYF. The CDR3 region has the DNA TGTGCCAGCAGCCCCTCCACCACAGATACGCAGTATTTT.

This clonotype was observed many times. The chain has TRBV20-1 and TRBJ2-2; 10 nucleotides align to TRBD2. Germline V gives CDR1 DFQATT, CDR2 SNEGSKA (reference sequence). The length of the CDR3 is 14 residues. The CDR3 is CSARTSGNTGELFF. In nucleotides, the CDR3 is TGCAGCGCACGGACTAGCGGAAACACCGGGGAGCTGTTTTTT.

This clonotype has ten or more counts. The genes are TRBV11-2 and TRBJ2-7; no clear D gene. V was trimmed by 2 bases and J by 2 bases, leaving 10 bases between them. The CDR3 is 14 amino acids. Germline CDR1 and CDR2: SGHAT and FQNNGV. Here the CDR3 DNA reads TGTGCCAGCAGCTTAAAGAATTGGGCCTACGAGCAGTACTTC. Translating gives CASSLKNWAYEQYF.

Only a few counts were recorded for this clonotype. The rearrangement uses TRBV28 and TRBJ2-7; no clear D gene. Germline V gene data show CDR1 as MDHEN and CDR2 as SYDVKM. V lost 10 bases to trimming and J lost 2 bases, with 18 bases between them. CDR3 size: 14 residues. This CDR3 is CATQFSLAPYEQYF. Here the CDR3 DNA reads TGTGCCACCCAGTTTAGTCTTGCCCCCTACGAGCAGTACTTC.

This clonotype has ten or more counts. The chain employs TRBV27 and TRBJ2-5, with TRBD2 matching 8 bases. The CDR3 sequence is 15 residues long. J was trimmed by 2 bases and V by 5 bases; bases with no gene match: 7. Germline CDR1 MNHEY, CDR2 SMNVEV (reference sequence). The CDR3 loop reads CASSAELAAQETQYF. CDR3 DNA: TGTGCCAGCAGTGCGGAACTAGCGGCACAAGAGACCCAGTACTTC.

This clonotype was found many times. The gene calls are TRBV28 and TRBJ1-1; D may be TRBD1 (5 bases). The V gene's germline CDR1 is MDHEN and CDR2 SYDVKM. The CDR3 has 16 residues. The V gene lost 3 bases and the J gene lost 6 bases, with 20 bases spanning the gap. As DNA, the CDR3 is TGTGCCAGCAGTTTTGATTGGGGGGTGGTAAAGCCTGAAGCTTTCTTT. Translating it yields CASSFDWGVVKPEAFF.

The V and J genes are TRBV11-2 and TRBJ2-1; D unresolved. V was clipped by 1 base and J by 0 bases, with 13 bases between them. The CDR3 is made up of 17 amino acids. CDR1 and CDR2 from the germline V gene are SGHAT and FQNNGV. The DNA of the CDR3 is TGTGCCAGCAGCTTAGCCCTATCGACTTACTCCTACAATGAGCAGTTCTTC. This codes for CASSLALSTYSYNEQFF.

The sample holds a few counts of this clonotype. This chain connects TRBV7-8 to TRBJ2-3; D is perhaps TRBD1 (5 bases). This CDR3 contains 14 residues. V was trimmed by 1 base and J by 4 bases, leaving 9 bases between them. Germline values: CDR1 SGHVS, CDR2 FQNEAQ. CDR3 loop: CASSLGRGPDTQYF. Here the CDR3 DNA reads TGTGCCAGCAGCTTAGGAAGGGGCCCAGATACGCAGTATTTT.

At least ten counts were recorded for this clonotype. The CDR3 is CASALPRFGGRGEQFF. Here the CDR3 DNA reads TGTGCCAGCGCCTTACCCCGTTTCGGGGGGCGGGGTGAGCAGTTCTTC. V gene TRBV11-2 combines with J gene TRBJ2-1, with D perhaps TRBD2 (7 bases). CDR1 and CDR2 from the germline V gene are SGHAT and FQNNGV. CDR3 length: 16 residues. The V end lost 8 bases, the J end lost 9 bases, and 26 bases lay between the germline ends.

CDR3 DNA: TGCGCCAGCACCTTAATGGGAACCGGGGAGCTGTTTTTT. Translated: CASTLMGTGELFF. The V call is TRBV5-1, the J call TRBJ2-2; no clear D. In germline, CDR1 is SGHRS, CDR2 YFSETQ. Trimming pared 6 bases from V and 5 bases from J, leaving 11 bases between. This CDR3 is 13 amino acids long.

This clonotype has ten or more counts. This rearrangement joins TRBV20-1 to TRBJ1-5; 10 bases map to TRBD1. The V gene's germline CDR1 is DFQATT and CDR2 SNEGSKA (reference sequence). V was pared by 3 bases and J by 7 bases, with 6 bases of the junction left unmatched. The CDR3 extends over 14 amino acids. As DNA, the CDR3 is TGCAGTGCTAGTCTTGGGACAGGGGAACAGCCCCAGCATTTT. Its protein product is CSASLGTGEQPQHF.

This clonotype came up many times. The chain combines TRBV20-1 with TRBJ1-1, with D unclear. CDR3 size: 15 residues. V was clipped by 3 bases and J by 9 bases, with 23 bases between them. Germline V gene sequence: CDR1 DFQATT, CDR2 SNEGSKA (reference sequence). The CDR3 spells CSARDPAERAGKAFF. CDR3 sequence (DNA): TGCAGTGCTAGGGACCCCGCAGAAAGGGCCGGGAAAGCTTTCTTT.

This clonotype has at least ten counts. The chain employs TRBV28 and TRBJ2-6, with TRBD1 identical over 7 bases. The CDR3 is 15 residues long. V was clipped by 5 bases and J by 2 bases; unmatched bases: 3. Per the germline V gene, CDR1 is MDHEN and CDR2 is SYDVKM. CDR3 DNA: TGTGCCAGCAGTAATGACAGGGCTGGGGCCAACGTCCTGACTTTC. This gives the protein CASSNDRAGANVLTF.

This CDR3 is CASSQRLQISSYEQYF. DNA of the CDR3: TGCGCCAGCAGCCAGCGCCTACAGATTTCTTCCTACGAGCAGTACTTC. The chain is built from TRBV4-3 and TRBJ2-7; D unclear. Trimming took off 3 bases at V and 1 base at J, with 16 bases between the two ends. Germline assignment: CDR1 LGHNA and CDR2 YSLEER. This CDR3 contains 16 residues.

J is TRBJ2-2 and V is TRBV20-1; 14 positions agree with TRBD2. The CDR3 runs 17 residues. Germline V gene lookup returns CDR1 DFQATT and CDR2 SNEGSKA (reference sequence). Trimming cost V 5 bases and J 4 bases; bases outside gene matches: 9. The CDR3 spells CSAGTSGSAKGTGELFF. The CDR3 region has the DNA TGCAGTGCTGGGACTAGCGGGAGCGCAAAGGGCACCGGGGAGCTGTTTTTT.

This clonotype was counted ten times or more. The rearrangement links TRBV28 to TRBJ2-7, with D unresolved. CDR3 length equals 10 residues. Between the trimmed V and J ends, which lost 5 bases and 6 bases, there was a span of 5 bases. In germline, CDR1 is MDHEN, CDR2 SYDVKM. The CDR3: CASSNIEQYF. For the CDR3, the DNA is TGTGCCAGCAGTAATATCGAGCAGTACTTC.

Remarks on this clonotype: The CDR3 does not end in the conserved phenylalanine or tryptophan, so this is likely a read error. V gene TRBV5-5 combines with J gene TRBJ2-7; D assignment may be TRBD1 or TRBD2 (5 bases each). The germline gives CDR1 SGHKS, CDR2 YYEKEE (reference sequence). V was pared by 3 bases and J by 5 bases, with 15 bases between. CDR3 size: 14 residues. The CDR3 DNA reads TGTGCCAGCAGCTCACACCGGGACGGGAACGAGCAGTACCTC. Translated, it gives CASSSHRDGNEQYL.

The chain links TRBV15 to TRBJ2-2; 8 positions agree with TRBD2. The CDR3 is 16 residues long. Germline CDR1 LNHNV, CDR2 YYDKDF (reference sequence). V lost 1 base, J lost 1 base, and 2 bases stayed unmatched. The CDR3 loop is CATSRGTSLNTGELFF. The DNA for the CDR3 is TGTGCCACCAGCAGAGGGACTAGCCTGAACACCGGGGAGCTGTTTTTT.

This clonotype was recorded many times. The CDR3, as DNA: TGTGCCAGCACCGTCGGGGACACTGTCACCGGCGAGCAGTACTTC. Its protein is CASTVGDTVTGEQYF. The V gene is TRBV7-8, the J gene TRBJ2-7; tentatively, D is TRBD1 (6 bases). V was clipped by 7 bases and J by 6 bases, with 22 bases between them. CDR1 and CDR2 from the germline V gene are SGHVS and FQNEAQ. CDR3 length: 15 amino acids.

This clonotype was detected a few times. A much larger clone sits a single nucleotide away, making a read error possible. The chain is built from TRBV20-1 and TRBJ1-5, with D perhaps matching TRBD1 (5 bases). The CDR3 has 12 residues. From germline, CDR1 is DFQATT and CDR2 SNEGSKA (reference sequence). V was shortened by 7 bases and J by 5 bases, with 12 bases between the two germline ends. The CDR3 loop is CSVLAGDQPQHF. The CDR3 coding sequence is TGCAGTGTCCTGGCGGGGGATCAGCCCCAGCATTTT.

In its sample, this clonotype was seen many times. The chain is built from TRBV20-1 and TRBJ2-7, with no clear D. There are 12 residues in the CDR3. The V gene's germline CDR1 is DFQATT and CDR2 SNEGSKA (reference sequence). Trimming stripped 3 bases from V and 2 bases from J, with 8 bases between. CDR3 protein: CSASSVAYEQYF. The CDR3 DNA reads TGCAGTGCTAGTTCGGTGGCCTACGAGCAGTACTTC.

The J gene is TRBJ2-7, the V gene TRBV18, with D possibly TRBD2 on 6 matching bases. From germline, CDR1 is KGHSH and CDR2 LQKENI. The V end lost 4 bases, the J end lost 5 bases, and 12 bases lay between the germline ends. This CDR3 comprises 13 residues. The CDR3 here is CASSRDFRDEQYF. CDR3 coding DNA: TGTGCCAGCTCACGGGACTTTCGGGACGAGCAGTACTTC.

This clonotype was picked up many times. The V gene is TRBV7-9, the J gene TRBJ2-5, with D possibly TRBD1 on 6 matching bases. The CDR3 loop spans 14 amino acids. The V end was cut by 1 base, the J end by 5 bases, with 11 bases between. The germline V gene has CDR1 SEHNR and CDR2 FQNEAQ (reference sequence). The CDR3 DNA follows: TGTGCCAGCAGCTTAGTTAGCAGGGGCGAGACCCAGTACTTC. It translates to CASSLVSRGETQYF.